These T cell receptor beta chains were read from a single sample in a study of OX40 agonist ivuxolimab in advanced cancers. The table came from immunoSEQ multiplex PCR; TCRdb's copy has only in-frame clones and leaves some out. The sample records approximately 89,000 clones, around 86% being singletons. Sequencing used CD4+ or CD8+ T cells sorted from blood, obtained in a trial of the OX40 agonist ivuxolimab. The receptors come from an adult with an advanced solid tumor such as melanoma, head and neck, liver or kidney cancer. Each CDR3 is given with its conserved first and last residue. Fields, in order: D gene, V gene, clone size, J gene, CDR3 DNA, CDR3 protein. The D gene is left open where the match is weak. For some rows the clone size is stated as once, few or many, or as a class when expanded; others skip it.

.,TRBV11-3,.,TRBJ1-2,TGTGCCAGCAGCTTAAACAGTGGCTATGGCTACACCTTC,CASSLNSGYGYTF
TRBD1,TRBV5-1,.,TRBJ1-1,TGCGCCAGCAGCCCAGGACAGGGGAGTCCGGACACTGAAGCTTTCTTT,CASSPGQGSPDTEAFF
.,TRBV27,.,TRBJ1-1,TGTGCCAGCAGTTTATCTCTTATCCAATCAGGTGAAGCTTTCTTT,CASSLSLIQSGEAFF
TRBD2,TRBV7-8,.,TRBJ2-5,TGTGCCAGCAGCCAACTAGCGGGGCCAGAGACCCAGTACTTC,CASSQLAGPETQYF
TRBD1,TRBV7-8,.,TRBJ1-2,TGTGCCAGCAGCTTACAGCCGGACAGGGTTCACTATGGCTACACCTTC,CASSLQPDRVHYGYTF
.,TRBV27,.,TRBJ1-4,TGTGCCAGCAGGCGGACATCGAATGAAAAACTGTTTTTT,CASRRTSNEKLFF
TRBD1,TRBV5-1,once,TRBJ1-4,TGCGCCAGCAGCTTCGGGACAGCCAGTGAAAAACTGTTTTTT,CASSFGTASEKLFF
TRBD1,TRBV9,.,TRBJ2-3,TGTGCCAGCAGCGCCCCTGGCCCAGGGGGAGTCACAGATACGCAGTATTTT,CASSAPGPGGVTDTQYF
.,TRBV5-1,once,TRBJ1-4,TGCGCCAGCAGCTTGGGTTTGGGGGGAACTAATGAAAAACTGTTTTTT,CASSLGLGGTNEKLFF
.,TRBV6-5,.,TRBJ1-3,TGTGCCAGCAGTGAAGACCGAAACACCATATATTTT,CASSEDRNTIYF
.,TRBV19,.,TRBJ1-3,TGTGCCAGTAGTCGCCGTGTTCTCCTCAGCTCTGGAAACACCATATATTTT,CASSRRVLLSSGNTIYF
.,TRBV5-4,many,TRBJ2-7,TGTGCCAGCAGCTGGGGGACAAAGGGCGAGCAGTACTTC,CASSWGTKGEQYF
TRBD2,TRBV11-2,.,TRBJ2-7,TGTGCCAGCAGCCGGACTAGCGGGGGTAACTACGAGCAGTACTTC,CASSRTSGGNYEQYF
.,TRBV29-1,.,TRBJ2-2,TGCAGCTTCCTCAGGGGATCGAACACCGGGGAGCTGTTTTTT,CSFLRGSNTGELFF
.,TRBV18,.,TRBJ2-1,TGTGCCAGCTCACCGGGCCGGGACGATGAGCAGTTCTTC,CASSPGRDDEQFF
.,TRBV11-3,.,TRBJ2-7,TGTGCCAGCAGCTTAGGGAGTACGTCAGCCAGCTACGAGCAGTACTTC,CASSLGSTSASYEQYF
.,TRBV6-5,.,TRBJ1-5,TGTGCCAGCAGTTACTCGTCAGGGGCGGGTCAGCCCCAGCATTTT,CASSYSSGAGQPQHF
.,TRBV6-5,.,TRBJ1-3,TGTGCCAGCTTCGGGGGGCACTCTGGAAACACCATATATTTT,CASFGGHSGNTIYF
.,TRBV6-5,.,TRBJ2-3,TGTGCCAGCATGGCCACAGGGAGCACAGATACGCAGTATTTT,CASMATGSTDTQYF
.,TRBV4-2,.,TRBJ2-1,TGTGCCAGCAGCCATGATACCGGGTCCATAGCTGAGCAGTTCTTC,CASSHDTGSIAEQFF
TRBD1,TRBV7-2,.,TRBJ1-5,TGTGCCAGCAGTCTTATAAGGGGGCAAGGACAGCCCCAGCATTTT,CASSLIRGQGQPQHF
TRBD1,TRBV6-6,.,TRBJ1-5,TGTGCCAGCAGTTCCGGGCAGGGGGTACGTCAGCCCCAGCATTTT,CASSSGQGVRQPQHF
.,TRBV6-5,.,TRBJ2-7,TGTGCCAGCAGTTCGACGACAGGTCCCTACGAGCAGTATTTC,CASSSTTGPYEQYF
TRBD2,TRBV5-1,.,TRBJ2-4,TGCGCCAGCAGCTTGGCAGACGCGGGGGGGCCCAACATTCAGTACTTC,CASSLADAGGPNIQYF
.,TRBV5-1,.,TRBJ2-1,TGCGCCAGCAGCCCTGGGGACGCTTCCTACAATGAGCAGTTCTTC,CASSPGDASYNEQFF
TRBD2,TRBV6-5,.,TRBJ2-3,TGTGCCAGCAGTTATGGACTAGCGGGGGCGAAGGATACGCAGTATTTT,CASSYGLAGAKDTQYF
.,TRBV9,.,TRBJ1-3,TGTGCCAGCAGCGTAGTGGCAGGGCTTGCGGGAAACACCATATATTTT,CASSVVAGLAGNTIYF
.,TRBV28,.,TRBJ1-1,TGTGCCAGCAGTACCTCCCCTCGGACCTTAATCTCGGCTTTCTTT,CASSTSPRTLISAFF
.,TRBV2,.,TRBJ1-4,TGTGCCAGCAGTGACAGGGGAAGGCCTAATGAAAAACTGTTTTTT,CASSDRGRPNEKLFF
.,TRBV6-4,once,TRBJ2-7,TGTGCCAGCAGTCGGGACACAGCCTACGAGCAGTACTTC,CASSRDTAYEQYF
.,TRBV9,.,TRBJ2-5,TGTGCCAGCAGCCCCCCGGAGGGACAAGAGACCCAGTACTTC,CASSPPEGQETQYF
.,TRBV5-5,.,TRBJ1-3,TGTGCCAGCAGCTTGGAGCAGGGAACTGGAAACACCATATATTTT,CASSLEQGTGNTIYF
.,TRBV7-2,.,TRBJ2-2,TGTGCCAGCAGCTTAGCGACACTCGGGGAGCTGTTTTTT,CASSLATLGELFF